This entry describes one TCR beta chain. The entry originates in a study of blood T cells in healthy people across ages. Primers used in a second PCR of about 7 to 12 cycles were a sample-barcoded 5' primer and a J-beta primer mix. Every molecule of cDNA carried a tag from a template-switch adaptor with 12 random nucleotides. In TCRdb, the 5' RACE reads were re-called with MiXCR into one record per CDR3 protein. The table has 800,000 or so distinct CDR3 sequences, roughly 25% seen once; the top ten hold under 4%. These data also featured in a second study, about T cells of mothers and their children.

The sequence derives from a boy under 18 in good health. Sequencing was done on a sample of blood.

The CDR3 region has the DNA TGCAGTGCTCCCAACAGGGAGAGAAATGAAAAACTGTTTTTT. Residues: CSAPNRERNEKLFF. The chain has TRBV20-1 and TRBJ1-4; maybe TRBD1 (6 bases). Looked up from germline, CDR1 is DFQATT and CDR2 is SNEGSKA (reference sequence). This CDR3 is 14 amino acids long. V lost 5 bases, J lost 5 bases, and 15 bases lay in between.